Detailed here is one T cell receptor beta chain. Its specificity is unknown. Eight separate reactions per sample served to make cDNA. Each CDR3 protein gets one entry in TCRdb, which reprocessed the 5' RACE reads and gives no DNA. The table counts some 89,000 distinct CDR3 sequences; around 6.8% lies in the top ten. These data are taken from a study of monozygotic twins with inflammatory bowel disease. The blood volume drawn from each donor was around 2.6 ml. Study-wide points: Healthy co-twins exceeded IBD patients in TCRbeta diversity as measured by inverse Simpson. Among patients, repertoires may have gained variability from differing immunosuppressive treatments.

The CDR3 length is 14 residues. Germline assignment: CDR1 SGHTA and CDR2 FQGNSA. The chain joins TRBV7-2 to TRBJ2-1; TCRdb names TRBD1, which stays unverified in the absence of DNA. Specimen: blood. This receptor was obtained from a human donor with ulcerative colitis or Crohn's disease, or a healthy co-twin of an affected twin (not recorded which). Here the CDR3 reads CASSQYGGHNEQFF.